This T cell receptor beta chain was captured by sequencing in a study of cytomegalovirus exposure and HLA in healthy donors (dated by TCRdb to about 2017). With respect to the entire study: An earlier analysis of approximately 550 of the donors reported 250 to 350 Gb of sequence data and 120 million or so unique TCR beta sequences from some 180 million T cells. Approximately 310 gigabases of sequencing data and 70 million to 95 million unique TCR sequences made up an early release that covered around 640 HLA-typed donors. The genetic ancestry cluster associated with self-reported Caucasian donors included 65% to 90% of the approximately 410 genotyped donors. The study was designed to test whether signatures of past pathogen exposure could be identified by cataloging public T cell receptors. The T cell repertoires of 670 or so subjects were profiled by immunosequencing and related to cytomegalovirus serostatus. Along with the approximately 700-subject first cohort, a separate validation cohort of about 110 different subjects was used. The study combined high-throughput TCR immunosequencing, statistical association of individual TCRs with disease status, and machine learning to predict cytomegalovirus infection status. A later analysis re-examined previously published TCR beta repertoires from several hundred donors and added high-resolution HLA genotyping to investigate patterns of TCR occurrence. The later analysis used no new phenotypic data to find candidate immune exposures, relying instead on TCR beta sequences and their occurrence across donors. An earlier analysis of several hundred of the donors applied high-throughput TCR beta sequencing to assess whether each TCR beta V gene segment acted as functional or pseudogenic. Donor age, sex, ethnicity and CMV serostatus were compiled alongside the repertoire data. A later genetic analysis used genome-wide SNP genotypes for about 60% of the roughly 700 donors, treating that subset as a discovery cohort. All discovery cohort repertoires had been generated on a single sequencing platform. Class I and class II HLA loci were covered by the typing at four-digit resolution. Typing coverage differed by locus: A, B, C, DRB1 and DQB1 were typed in roughly 620-630 donors, DQA1 in about 500, DPA1 in roughly 590, and DPB1 in 450 to 480. Several DR-DQ haplotypes were treated as single units for association and clustering because of strong linkage in the cohort. Among some 410 genotyped donors of the cohort, an average of around 240,000 unique TCR beta nucleotide sequences was sequenced per donor, of which roughly 18% were non-productive.

Per the germline V gene, SGHRS is the CDR1 and YFSETQ is the CDR2. The CDR3, from cysteine to phenylalanine, totals 15 residues. The sequence is cut down to CDR3 DNA, 45 bases in frame from base 1. The trim is 1 base for V and 2 bases for J, with a gap of 13 bases between the germline ends. In total, 600 or so healthy bone marrow donors made up the cohort. Cohort members were all nominally healthy when sampled, although unrecorded immune exposures were likely present. The donor tested CMV seropositive, placing the donor among the 289 seropositive members of the cohort. A peripheral blood sample was provided by each donor, and peripheral blood mononuclear cells were used for TCR beta sequencing. Genomic DNA was extracted from the blood cell samples with the Qiagen DNeasy Blood Extraction Kit. The library was produced with the immunoSEQ multiplex PCR assay. For the multiplex PCR, a mixture combining 60 forward primers for TCR Vbeta segments and 13 reverse primers for TCR Jbeta segments was used. A multiplex PCR assay on genomic DNA amplified the CDR3 region of rearranged TCR beta genes. On the Illumina HiSeq System, the amplified TCR beta libraries were sequenced as 87-base-pair reads. On the authors' methods: A later analysis tallied tens of millions of unique TCR beta chains across the 660 or so repertoires, and around 12 million of those chains were shared by two or more donors. Raw reads were error-corrected and collapsed into unique sequences with a nearest-neighbor algorithm that merged closely related sequences to remove PCR and sequencing errors. To assign V, D and J gene segments, CDR3 sequences were aligned to IMGT reference sequences. For a sequence to be retained, a match of at least six nucleotides was required to both a V gene segment and a J gene segment. Rearrangements were called productive when the CDR3 lacked stop codons and stayed in frame with V and J; all others were non-productive. CDR3 was defined by IMGT convention, running from the second conserved V-encoded cysteine to the conserved J-encoded phenylalanine. Sequences without an unambiguous match to a single V gene segment were excluded from the earlier analysis of approximately 560 of the donors. An earlier analysis of around 600 of the donors classified V segments as functional when productive rearrangements were above 56.7% and as segregating when the standard deviation between donors was above 5%. A statistical classification framework was developed to diagnose cytomegalovirus status using the catalog of TCR beta chain sequences. In a later analysis, V and J genes were assigned by comparing TCR nucleotide sequences against IMGT/GENE-DB human TR gene sequences. Using the TCRdist pipeline, a later analysis assigned CDR3 sequences along with most-parsimonious VDJ recombination scenarios. In a later analysis, each TCR beta chain was defined by its CDR3 amino acid sequence together with its V-gene family, and reads without a unique V-gene family were excluded. In a later analysis, 450 to 600 highly shared, low-generation-probability nucleotide sequences were removed to address suspected cross-contamination and a sequencing artifact. A later analysis calculated a clonal expansion index for each public chain from normalized within-repertoire ranks of inferred template counts. In a later analysis, generation probabilities were computed using a VDJ recombination model fitted to out-of-frame rearrangements, and the results were checked against IGoR. Hypergeometric tests were used in a later analysis to score TCR-TCR, TCR-HLA and TCR-CMV co-occurrence, with a repertoire-size bias correction applied to the TCR pairs. To estimate false discovery rates, a later analysis permuted the HLA or CMV assignments 20 times. In a later analysis, co-occurring TCRs were grouped with DBSCAN, and TCRdist sequence similarity was added when clustering was performed within HLA-allele-positive subsets. Repertoires with fewer than 30,000 or more than 120,000 public chains, plus five repertoires with anomalous nucleotide sharing, were excluded from co-occurrence clustering. Drawn from immuneACCESS, this table holds only the in-frame rearrangements with V and J called that TCRdb kept. Clones are partly lost; checked studies trace under half to an unresolved V gene and leave the rest unexplained. Clone size and the V and J calls come from that table; the DNA yielded D and trimming. For this sample the table gives approximately 130,000 clones, of which more than 65% were detected only once. The top ten clones comprise around 2.7% of the sample.

Comment on this clone: No cognate antigen has been identified for it. It has no much larger one-base neighbor in the sample; base qualities were not kept.

Study-level results and caveats: When HLA alleles, especially DR and DQ, strongly co-occurred, attributing TCR associations to individual alleles was difficult. Most TCR sequences were seen in very few donors, while some public TCRs were found in many individuals. Some IMGT-functional V segments, including TRBV6-2 and TRBV6-3, could not be told apart with the 87-base-pair reads, so those segments were excluded. Most CMV-associated TCR beta chains appeared to be HLA-restricted in a later analysis, and the HLA associations seemed to be driven largely by CMV exposure. A later analysis associated 15,000 to 20,000 TCR beta sequences with specific HLA alleles at a false discovery rate of 0.05. In this cohort, only TCR beta chains were sequenced, and detectable features were limited by the absence of alpha or paired-chain data. In a later genetic analysis, fewer N-insertions in productive TCRs were reported among donors in an Asian-associated ancestry cluster than the roughly 700-donor mean. CMV serostatus was the only immune exposure information available for the cohort. According to a later analysis, parvovirus B19, influenza, CMV and Epstein-Barr virus appeared linked to several top co-occurrence clusters. Because HLA typing was unavailable for some donors at each locus, only the typed subset was used in association tests. Linkage disequilibrium might explain the correlated functional status among segregating V segments, but an unknown experimental factor could not be excluded. V-gene and J-gene trimming of TCR beta chains was associated with a missense DCLRE1C variant in a later genetic analysis, and the association was replicated in an independent cohort. A further reported finding was that TCR beta sequences accurately predicted the HLA-A and HLA-B alleles for most subjects in the first cohort. Sequencing depth was assumed to be roughly uniform across donors in the presence/absence analyses, though that assumption may not hold. In the study, some 160 TCR beta chains were listed as associated with cytomegalovirus. Compared with equally common non-associated chains, HLA-associated TCR beta chains in a later analysis were more clonally expanded and had lower generation probabilities. Because counts were too low, roughly 16 rarely observed V segments, including chromosome 9 orphons, were left out of the earlier analysis of 587 of the donors. In both the original and validation cohorts, the classifier was reported to diagnose cytomegalovirus status with high specificity and sensitivity. The authors suggested that the approach could potentially be generalized to other disease states and immunological phenotypes. In an earlier analysis of around 500 of the donors, most TCR beta V segments appeared in productive rearrangements about 90% or about 30% of the time, broadly matching IMGT annotations. According to a later analysis, TCR association rates differed among HLA loci, with DRB1 alleles showing the most associated TCRs and HLA-C alleles showing the fewest. Three of the identified cytomegalovirus-associated TCR beta chains were confirmed in vitro to be specific for cytomegalovirus antigens. A cluster of highly shared sequence variants was judged likely to represent a technical artifact of the sequencing pipeline.

This TCR was sampled from an older woman in good health and CMV-seropositive. The sequencing sample was made of PBMCs. The chain links TRBV5-1 with TRBJ2-7; TRBD1 could be the D gene, as 6 bases match. The bases read TGCGCCAGCAGCTTGACTGGGGGCGCTACCTACGAGCAGTACTTC. It translates to CASSLTGGATYEQYF.